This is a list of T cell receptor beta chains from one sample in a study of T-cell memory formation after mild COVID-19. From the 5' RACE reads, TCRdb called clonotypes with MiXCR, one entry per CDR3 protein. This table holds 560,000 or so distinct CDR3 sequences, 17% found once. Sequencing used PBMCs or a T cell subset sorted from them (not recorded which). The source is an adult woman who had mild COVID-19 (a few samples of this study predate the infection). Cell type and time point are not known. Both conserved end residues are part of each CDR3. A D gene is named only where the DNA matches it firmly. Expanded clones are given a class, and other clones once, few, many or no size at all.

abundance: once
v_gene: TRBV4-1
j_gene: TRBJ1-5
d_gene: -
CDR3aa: CASSQPLGPQHF
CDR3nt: TGCGCCAGCAGCCAGCCATTAGGGCCCCAGCATTTT

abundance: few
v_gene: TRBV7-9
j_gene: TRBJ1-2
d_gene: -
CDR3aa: CASSPEAATYGYTF
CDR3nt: TGTGCCAGCAGCCCGGAAGCGGCCACCTATGGCTACACCTTC

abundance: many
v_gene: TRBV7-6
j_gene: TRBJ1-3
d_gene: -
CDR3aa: CASSLSGGGGNTIYF
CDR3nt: TGTGCCAGCAGCTTATCCGGGGGTGGTGGAAACACCATATATTTT

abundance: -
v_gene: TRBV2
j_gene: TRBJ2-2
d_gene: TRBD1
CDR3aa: CASTDRGGTGELFF
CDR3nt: TGTGCCAGCACAGACAGGGGGGGCACCGGGGAGCTGTTTTTT

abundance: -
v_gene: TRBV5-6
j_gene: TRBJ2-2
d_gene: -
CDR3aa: CASSPEPSANTGELFF
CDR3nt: TGTGCCAGCAGCCCGGAACCTAGCGCGAACACCGGGGAGCTGTTTTTT

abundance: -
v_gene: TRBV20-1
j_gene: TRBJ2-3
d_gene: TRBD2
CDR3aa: CSATKTSGTDTQYF
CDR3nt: TGCAGTGCTACCAAGACTAGCGGCACAGATACGCAGTATTTT

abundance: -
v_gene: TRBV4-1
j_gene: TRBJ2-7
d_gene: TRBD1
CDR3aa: CASSQNRQGLRYEQYF
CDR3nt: TGCGCCAGCAGCCAGAACCGACAGGGGCTCAGGTACGAGCAGTACTTC

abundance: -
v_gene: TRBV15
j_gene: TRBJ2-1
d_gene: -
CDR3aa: CATSRSSNEQFF
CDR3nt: TGTGCCACCAGCAGAAGTTCCAATGAGCAGTTCTTC

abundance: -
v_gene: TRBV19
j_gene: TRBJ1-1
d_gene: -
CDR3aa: CASSIGWGSNTEAFF
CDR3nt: TGTGCCAGTAGTATAGGATGGGGATCAAACACTGAAGCTTTCTTT

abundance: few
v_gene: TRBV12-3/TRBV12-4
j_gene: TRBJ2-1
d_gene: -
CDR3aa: CASSQAAGINEQFF
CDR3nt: TGTGCCAGTTCCCAAGCGGCGGGAATCAATGAGCAGTTCTTC

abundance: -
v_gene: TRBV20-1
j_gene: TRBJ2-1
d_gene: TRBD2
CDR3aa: CSASASGRNRYNEQFF
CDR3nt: TGCAGTGCTAGTGCTAGCGGGAGGAATCGCTACAATGAGCAGTTCTTC

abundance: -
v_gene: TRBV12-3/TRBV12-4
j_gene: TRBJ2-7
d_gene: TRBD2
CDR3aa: CASSPGRGGLYEQYF
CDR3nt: TGTGCCAGCAGCCCCGGACGGGGGGGCTTGTACGAGCAGTACTTC

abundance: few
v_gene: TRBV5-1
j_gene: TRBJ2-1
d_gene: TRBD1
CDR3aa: CASSLNGDRGNEQFF
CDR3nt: TGCGCCAGCAGCTTGAACGGAGACAGGGGGAATGAGCAGTTCTTC

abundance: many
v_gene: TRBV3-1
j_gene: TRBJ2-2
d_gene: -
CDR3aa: CASSQALVGELFF
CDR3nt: TGTGCCAGCAGCCAAGCCCTTGTCGGGGAGCTGTTTTTT

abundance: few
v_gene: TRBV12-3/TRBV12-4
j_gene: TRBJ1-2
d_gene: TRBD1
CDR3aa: CASSANPGQGAEGYTF
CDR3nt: TGTGCCAGCAGTGCTAACCCGGGACAGGGGGCAGAAGGCTACACCTTC

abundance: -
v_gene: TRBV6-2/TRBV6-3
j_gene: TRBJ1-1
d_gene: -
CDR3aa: CASTGPIRDTEAFF
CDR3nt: TGTGCCAGCACCGGACCTATCCGGGACACTGAAGCTTTCTTT

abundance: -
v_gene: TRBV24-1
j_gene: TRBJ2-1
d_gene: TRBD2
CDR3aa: CATSDFGVAGVLGNEQFF
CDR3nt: TGTGCCACCAGTGATTTTGGAGTAGCGGGAGTTCTTGGCAATGAGCAGTTCTTC

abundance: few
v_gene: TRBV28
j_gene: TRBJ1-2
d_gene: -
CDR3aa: CASSLIGNGYTF
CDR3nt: TGTGCCAGCAGTTTAATAGGGAATGGCTACACCTTC

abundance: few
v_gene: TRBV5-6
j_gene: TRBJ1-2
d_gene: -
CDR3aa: CASTRVGNLDGYTF
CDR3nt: TGTGCCAGCACCAGGGTTGGGAATCTAGATGGCTACACCTTC

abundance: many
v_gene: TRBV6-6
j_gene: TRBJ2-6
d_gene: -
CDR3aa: CASRRQDSGANVLTF
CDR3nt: TGTGCCAGCAGGCGACAGGACTCTGGGGCCAACGTCCTGACTTTC

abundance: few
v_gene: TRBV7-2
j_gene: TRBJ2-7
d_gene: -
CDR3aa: CASSFRPEDSYEQYF
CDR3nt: TGTGCCAGCAGCTTCCGCCCAGAGGACAGCTACGAGCAGTACTTC

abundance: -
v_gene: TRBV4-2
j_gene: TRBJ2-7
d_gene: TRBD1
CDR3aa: CASSQDGQGASEQYF
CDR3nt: TGTGCCAGCAGCCAAGATGGACAGGGGGCTAGCGAGCAGTACTTC

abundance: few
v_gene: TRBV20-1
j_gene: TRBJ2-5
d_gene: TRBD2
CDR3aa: CSARLAGSQETQYF
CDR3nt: TGCAGTGCTAGACTAGCGGGGTCCCAAGAGACCCAGTACTTC

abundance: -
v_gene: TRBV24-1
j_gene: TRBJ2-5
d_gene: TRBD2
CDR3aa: CATSLAGPPGETQYF
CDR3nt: TGTGCCACCAGTCTAGCGGGACCTCCCGGGGAGACCCAGTACTTC

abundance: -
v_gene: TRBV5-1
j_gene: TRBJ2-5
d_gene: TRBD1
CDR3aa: CASRMTGIQETQYF
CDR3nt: TGCGCCAGCCGGATGACAGGGATCCAAGAGACCCAGTACTTC

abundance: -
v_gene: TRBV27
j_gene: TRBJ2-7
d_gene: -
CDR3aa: CASSFEGLSYEQYF
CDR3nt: TGTGCCAGCAGTTTTGAGGGACTCTCCTACGAGCAGTACTTC

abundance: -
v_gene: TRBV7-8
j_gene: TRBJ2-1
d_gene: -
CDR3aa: CASSLAGGQSYNEQFF
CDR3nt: TGTGCCAGCAGCTTAGCGGGGGGGCAGTCCTACAATGAGCAGTTCTTC

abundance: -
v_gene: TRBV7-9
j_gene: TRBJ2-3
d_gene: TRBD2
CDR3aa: CASSLGMTGLADTQYF
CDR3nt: TGTGCCAGCAGCTTAGGAATGACCGGACTAGCAGATACGCAGTATTTT

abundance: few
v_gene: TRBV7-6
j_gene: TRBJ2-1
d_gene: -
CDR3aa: CASNRGLRGKGEEQFF
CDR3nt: TGTGCCAGCAACCGTGGGCTCCGTGGGAAGGGTGAGGAGCAGTTCTTC

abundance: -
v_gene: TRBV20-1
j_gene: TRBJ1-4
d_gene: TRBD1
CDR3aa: CSAQAGTGGSEKLFF
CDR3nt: TGCAGTGCGCAGGCCGGGACAGGGGGGAGTGAAAAACTGTTTTTT

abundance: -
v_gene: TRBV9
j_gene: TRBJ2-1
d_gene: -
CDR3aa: CASSVALFHEQFF
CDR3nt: TGTGCCAGCAGCGTAGCCCTATTCCATGAGCAGTTCTTC

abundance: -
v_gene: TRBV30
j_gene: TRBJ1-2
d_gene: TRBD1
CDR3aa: CAWSTRTGKGYTF
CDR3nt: TGTGCCTGGAGTACTCGGACAGGGAAAGGCTACACCTTC

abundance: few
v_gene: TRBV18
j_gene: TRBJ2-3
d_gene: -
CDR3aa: CASSPPPGVSTDTQYF
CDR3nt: TGTGCCAGCTCACCACCGCCGGGGGTCAGCACAGATACGCAGTATTTT

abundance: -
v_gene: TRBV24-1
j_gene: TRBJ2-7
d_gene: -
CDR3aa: CATGTTRGYEQYF
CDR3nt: TGTGCCACTGGGACAACTAGGGGCTACGAGCAGTACTTC

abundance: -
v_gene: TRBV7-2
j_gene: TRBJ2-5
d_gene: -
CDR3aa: CASSLERGGTQYF
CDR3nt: TGTGCCAGCAGCTTAGAAAGGGGAGGGACCCAGTACTTC

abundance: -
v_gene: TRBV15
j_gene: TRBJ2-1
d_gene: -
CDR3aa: CATRAGSYNEQFF
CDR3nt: TGTGCCACCAGAGCAGGCTCCTACAATGAGCAGTTCTTC

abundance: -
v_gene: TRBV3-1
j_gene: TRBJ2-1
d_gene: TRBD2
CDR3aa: CASTHLAGGRSEQFF
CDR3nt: TGTGCCAGCACCCACTTAGCGGGTGGAAGGAGTGAGCAGTTCTTC

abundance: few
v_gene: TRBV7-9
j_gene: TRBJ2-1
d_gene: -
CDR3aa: CASTSAGGNEQFF
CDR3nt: TGTGCCAGCACCTCTGCCGGGGGCAATGAGCAGTTCTTC

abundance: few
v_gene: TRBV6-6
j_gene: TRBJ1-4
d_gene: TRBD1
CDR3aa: CASSTQGARANEKLFF
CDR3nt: TGTGCCAGCAGCACACAGGGGGCCCGGGCTAATGAAAAACTGTTTTTT

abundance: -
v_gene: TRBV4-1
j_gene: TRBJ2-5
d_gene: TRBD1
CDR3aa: CASSQDGTGGAKETQYF
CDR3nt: TGCGCCAGCAGCCAAGACGGGACAGGGGGCGCGAAAGAGACCCAGTACTTC

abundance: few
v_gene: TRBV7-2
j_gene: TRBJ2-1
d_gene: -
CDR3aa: CASSLVSQPAGEQFF
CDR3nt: TGTGCCAGCAGCTTAGTTTCCCAACCCGCTGGTGAGCAGTTCTTC

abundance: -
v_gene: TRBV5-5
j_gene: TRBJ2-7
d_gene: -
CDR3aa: CASSPDPSSYEQYF
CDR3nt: TGTGCCAGCAGTCCAGACCCGAGCTCCTACGAGCAGTACTTC

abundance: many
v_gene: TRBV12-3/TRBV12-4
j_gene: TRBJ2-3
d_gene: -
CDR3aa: CASSLGLIGTDTQYF
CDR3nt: TGTGCCAGCAGCCTAGGGTTGATTGGCACAGATACGCAGTATTTT

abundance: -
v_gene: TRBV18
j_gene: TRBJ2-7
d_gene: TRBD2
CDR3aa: CASSPTETSVYEQYF
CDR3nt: TGTGCCAGCTCACCGACCGAGACTAGCGTGTACGAGCAGTACTTC

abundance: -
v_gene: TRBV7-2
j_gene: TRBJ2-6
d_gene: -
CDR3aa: CASSLRTYPGGANVLTF
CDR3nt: TGTGCCAGCAGCTTACGGACCTATCCAGGGGGGGCCAACGTCCTGACTTTC

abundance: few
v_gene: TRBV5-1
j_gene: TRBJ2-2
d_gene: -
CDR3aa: CASSEGAINTGELFF
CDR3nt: TGCGCCAGCAGCGAAGGGGCTATAAACACCGGGGAGCTGTTTTTT